The subject of this entry is one T cell receptor (beta chain). Its antigen is undetermined. The germline V gene encodes CDR1 SQVTM and CDR2 ANQGSEA. This CDR3 has 15 amino acids. All TRB cDNA libraries came from 5' RACE performed with UMI labels. TCRdb processed the 5' RACE reads again and assigns one entry to each CDR3 protein, with no DNA. The listing contains fewer than 60,000 distinct CDR3 sequences. The source of the sample is a study of CXCR3-negative and CXCR3-positive naive CD8 T cells. Points from the study as a whole: The study found that naive CXCR3-negative and CXCR3-positive cells shared TRBV-TRBJ usage, while memory cells differed.

Sequencing used memory CD8+ T cells from blood. V gene TRBV29-1 combines with J gene TRBJ2-1; without DNA, the TCRdb call of TRBD2 cannot be checked. The sequence was collected from a human donor in good health. Some clones in this sample may be carry-over from other donors' samples. Here the CDR3 reads CSGGTSGTLWDEQFF.